These 26 T cell receptor beta chains were sequenced from one sample in a study of blood T cell repertoires in COVID-19. TCRdb's table, derived via immunoSEQ multiplex PCR, lists solely in-frame clones and lacks some. The sample has some 200,000 clones; about 81% are singletons. The specimen was peripheral blood. The origin of the receptors is a man aged 25 to 40 with active or convalescent COVID-19.

The V call is TRBV12-3 or TRBV12-4, the J call TRBJ2-2, with 7 bases identical to TRBD1. The CDR3 loop spans 13 amino acids. With V trimmed by 7 bases and J by 6 bases, 5 bases remained unmatched. CDR3 coding DNA: TGTGCCAGCACCGACAGGGTCCCCGGGGAGCTGTTTTTT. This gives the protein CASTDRVPGELFF.

The chain recombines TRBV2 with TRBJ1-5, with a possible D match to TRBD1 (6 bases). This CDR3 spans 15 amino acids. The V end lost 1 base, the J end lost 2 bases, and 9 bases lay between the germline ends. Germline CDR1 reads SNHLY; CDR2 reads FYNNEI. CDR3 sequence reads: CASSEEAGGNQPQHF. CDR3 nucleotides: TGTGCCAGCAGTGAAGAGGCAGGGGGCAATCAGCCCCAGCATTTT.

This rearrangement joins TRBV27 to TRBJ2-5; 8 nucleotides agree with TRBD1. This CDR3 is built from 13 residues. Germline-derived CDR1 and CDR2 are MNHEY and SMNVEV (reference sequence). The V segment lost 6 bases and the J segment 4 bases; nucleotides outside the gene matches: 4. This CDR3 is CASSWTGIETQYF. The CDR3 nucleotides read TGTGCCAGCAGCTGGACAGGGATAGAGACCCAGTACTTC.

This chain uses TRBV19 with TRBJ2-1, with 7 bases that match TRBD2. CDR1 and CDR2 from the germline V gene are LNHDA and SQIVND (reference sequence). The CDR3 length is 15 residues. With V trimmed by 4 bases and J by 0 bases, 3 bases remained unmatched. The CDR3 region is CASSNGGSSYNEQFF. CDR3 DNA: TGTGCCAGTAGTAATGGCGGGAGCTCCTACAATGAGCAGTTCTTC.

The chain recombines TRBV12-5 with TRBJ2-1; tentatively, D is TRBD1 (5 bases). Germline CDR1 is LGHNT and CDR2 is FRNRAP. Trimming pared 6 bases from V and 0 bases from J, leaving 15 bases between. The CDR3 is 16 amino acids. DNA of the CDR3: TGTGCTAGTGGCGCCAGGGTTCTTAGCTCCTACAATGAGCAGTTCTTC. Its protein product is CASGARVLSSYNEQFF.

The chain recombines TRBV4-2 with TRBJ2-5; 7 bases map to TRBD2. The germline V gene encodes CDR1 LGHNA and CDR2 YNFKEQ. The CDR3 runs 13 residues. Losses at the gene ends were 2 bases for V and 3 bases for J; bases not matched to a gene: 0. This chain's CDR3 is CASSQSGEETQYF. The CDR3, as DNA: TGTGCCAGCAGCCAAAGCGGGGAAGAGACCCAGTACTTC.

The chain couples TRBV10-2 to TRBJ1-1, with D possibly TRBD1 on 6 matching bases. CDR1 is WSHSY, CDR2 SAAADI, per germline. The CDR3 runs 13 residues. V was shortened by 6 bases and J by 6 bases, with 14 bases between the two germline ends. The CDR3, as DNA: TGCGCCAGCAGACCAGGGGATGGGGCTGAAGCTTTCTTT. Its protein product is CASRPGDGAEAFF.

The V gene is TRBV7-9, the J gene TRBJ2-5; 15 nucleotides line up with TRBD2. The CDR3 totals 18 residues. V was clipped by 5 bases and J by 4 bases; unmatched bases: 11. Germline assignment: CDR1 SEHNR and CDR2 FQNEAQ (reference sequence). CDR3 sequence reads: CASSLKGLAGGRRETQYF. CDR3 coding DNA: TGTGCCAGCAGCCTTAAAGGACTAGCGGGAGGGAGGCGAGAGACCCAGTACTTC.

V and J are TRBV5-1 and TRBJ2-3; no clear D. V shed 1 base and J shed 1 base, with 10 bases lying between them. Germline V gene data show CDR1 as SGHRS and CDR2 as YFSETQ. CDR3 size: 15 residues. CDR3 residues: CASSLSSAGTDTQYF. CDR3 coding DNA: TGCGCCAGCAGCTTGAGCTCCGCCGGCACAGATACGCAGTATTTT.

V is TRBV12-3 or TRBV12-4 and J is TRBJ1-1; TRBD1 matches 9 bases. This CDR3 comprises 12 residues. The V gene end was trimmed by 6 bases and the J gene end by 12 bases; junction bases not matched to a gene: 8. The CDR3 bases are TGTGCCAGCAGCGAAGGACAGGGGAGGACTTTCTTT. It is translated as CASSEGQGRTFF.

The chain employs TRBV5-5 and TRBJ2-7; 7 bases line up with TRBD2. The CDR3 spans 16 residues. The germline V gene has CDR1 SGHKS and CDR2 YYEKEE (reference sequence). Germline trimming cut 4 bases from V and 0 bases from J; bases unmatched to any gene: 10. The DNA of the CDR3 is TGTGCCAGCAGCCGGAGGGGCGGGGGTAGCTCCTACGAGCAGTACTTC. Its translation: CASSRRGGGSSYEQYF.

The chain couples TRBV28 to TRBJ2-3; 11 positions match TRBD2. With 6 bases clipped from V and 2 bases from J, the junction kept 16 bases outside the gene matches. Germline V gene data show CDR1 as MDHEN and CDR2 as SYDVKM. The CDR3 covers 19 residues. CDR3 DNA sequence: TGTGCCAGCAGCCTCCCTCTTCCACTAGCGGGGGCCTCCACAGATACGCAGTATTTT. Translation gives CASSLPLPLAGASTDTQYF.

The J gene is TRBJ2-5, the V gene TRBV4-1; D might be TRBD2 (5 bases). The CDR3 covers 12 residues. V lost 0 bases and J 7 bases, leaving 6 bases between the germline ends. Germline V gives CDR1 MGHRA, CDR2 YSYEKL. The CDR3 region is CASSQDEGTQYF. In DNA form, the CDR3 reads TGCGCCAGCAGCCAAGATGAGGGGACCCAGTACTTC.

The genes are TRBV6-5 and TRBJ2-1, with 12 positions matching TRBD2. With V trimmed by 4 bases and J by 5 bases, 6 bases remained unmatched. The CDR3 consists of 16 residues. CDR1 and CDR2 from the germline V gene are MNHEY and SVGAGI. In DNA form, the CDR3 reads TGTGCCAGCAGTTTAACCGGGACTAGCGGGCACAATGAGCAGTTCTTC. It codes for CASSLTGTSGHNEQFF.

This chain's CDR3 is CASSLNPSAGLNTGELFF. CDR3 bases: TGTGCCAGCAGCTTAAACCCATCAGCGGGATTAAACACCGGGGAGCTGTTTTTT. This chain connects TRBV7-3 to TRBJ2-2; 7 nucleotides align to TRBD2. The CDR3 totals 18 residues. Germline V gene sequence: CDR1 SGHTA, CDR2 FQGTGA. Losses at the gene ends were 1 base for V and 2 bases for J; bases not matched to a gene: 10.

The DNA of the CDR3 is TGTGCCAGCTCACCACAGTCCGGGACTGGTGGCAATCAGCCCCAGCATTTT. Its translation: CASSPQSGTGGNQPQHF. This chain joins TRBV18 and TRBJ1-5; possibly TRBD1 for D (5 bases). Germline V gene sequence: CDR1 KGHSH, CDR2 LQKENI. CDR3 length: 17 residues. The V and J ends lost 1 base and 2 bases respectively, with 15 bases between them.

The chain carries TRBV12-5 and TRBJ2-7; 10 bases are a match to TRBD1. The CDR3 has 17 amino acids. Germline CDR1 is LGHNT and CDR2 is FRNRAP. V lost 1 base, J lost 0 bases, and 6 bases stayed unmatched. CDR3 residues: CASGLAPGTGASYEQYF. CDR3 bases: TGTGCTAGTGGTTTGGCCCCGGGGACAGGGGCCTCCTACGAGCAGTACTTC.

This chain joins TRBV6-5 and TRBJ2-7, with 10 nucleotides matching TRBD1. Germline V lookup: CDR1 MNHEY, CDR2 SVGAGI. With V trimmed by 2 bases and J by 3 bases, 1 base remained unmatched. The CDR3 loop spans 14 amino acids. CDR3 coding DNA: TGTGCCAGCAGTTACAGGGACAGGGGCTACGAGCAGTACTTC. Residues: CASSYRDRGYEQYF.

The chain employs TRBV4-1 and TRBJ1-4; D uncertain. Germline CDR1 and CDR2: MGHRA and YSYEKL. V gave up 2 bases and J gave up 3 bases, with 10 bases separating them. The CDR3 loop spans 15 amino acids. The CDR3 region is CASSQPGKANEKLFF. CDR3 in DNA: TGCGCCAGCAGCCAACCGGGGAAGGCTAATGAAAAACTGTTTTTT.

The rearrangement joins TRBV4-1 to TRBJ1-1; possible D gene TRBD1, 6 bases. Germline assignment: CDR1 MGHRA and CDR2 YSYEKL. Trimming removed 2 bases at V and 0 bases at J, with 10 bases between. CDR3 length equals 15 residues. CDR3 nucleotide sequence: TGCGCCAGCAGCCAAAGTGACAGGCTGAACACTGAAGCTTTCTTT. The encoded protein is CASSQSDRLNTEAFF.

The rearrangement uses TRBV27 and TRBJ2-7; no clear D gene. CDR1 MNHEY and CDR2 SMNVEV come from the germline V gene (reference sequence). There are 15 residues in the CDR3. V was trimmed by 2 bases and J by 5 bases, leaving 16 bases between them. The CDR3 loop is CASSLTEPPFHEQYV. The CDR3 DNA reads TGTGCCAGCAGTTTAACGGAGCCCCCCTTCCACGAGCAGTACGTC.

V usage is TRBV7-6 and J usage is TRBJ1-1, with D tentatively TRBD1 (5 bases). This CDR3 has 15 residues. Germline V lookup: CDR1 SGHVS, CDR2 FNYEAQ. V was clipped by 5 bases and J by 5 bases, with 18 bases between them. Written as DNA, the CDR3 is TGTGCCAGCAGCCAGCGGGACGGCCTTCGAACTGAAGCTTTCTTT. Translated, it gives CASSQRDGLRTEAFF. The variable domain in full, with the rest retrieved from reference TRBV7-6 and TRBJ1-1, is GAGVSQSPRYKVTKRGQDVALRCDPISGHVSLYWYRQALGQGPEFLTYFNYEAQQDKSGLPNDRFSAERPEGSISTLTIQRTEQRDSAMYRCASSQRDGLRTEAFFGQGTRLTVV.

The chain couples TRBV28 to TRBJ1-1; D is unclear. The CDR3 covers 15 residues. Trimming cost V 5 bases and J 0 bases, with 13 bases left between them. CDR1 MDHEN and CDR2 SYDVKM come from the germline V gene. This CDR3 is CASSTDSAMNTEAFF. For the CDR3, the DNA is TGTGCCAGCAGTACTGACTCAGCTATGAACACTGAAGCTTTCTTT. The full variable domain, in which reference TRBV28 and TRBJ1-1 provide the parts outside the CDR3, is DVKVTQSSRYLVKRTGEKVFLECVQDMDHENMFWYRQDPGLGLRLIYFSYDVKMKEKGDIPEGYSVSREKKERFSLILESASTNQTSMYLCASSTDSAMNTEAFFGQGTRLTVV.

The chain combines TRBV19 with TRBJ2-1; D uncertain. The V gene's germline CDR1 is LNHDA and CDR2 SQIVND (reference sequence). The CDR3 is 15 amino acids. Between the trimmed V and J ends, which lost 6 bases and 0 bases, there was a span of 12 bases. The CDR3 region has the DNA TGTGCCAGTAGCCTTCTATCGAGCTCCTACAATGAGCAGTTCTTC. The encoded protein is CASSLLSSSYNEQFF.

V gene TRBV5-6 combines with J gene TRBJ1-5; 7 bases fit TRBD1. V lost 4 bases and J lost 4; bases outside the gene matches: 11. This CDR3 has 16 amino acids. The V gene's germline CDR1 is SGHDT and CDR2 YYEEEE. Here the CDR3 reads CASSLALTGKNQPQHF. The CDR3 DNA reads TGTGCCAGCAGCCTCGCCTTGACAGGGAAAAATCAGCCCCAGCATTTT.

The chain links TRBV3-1 (or the pseudogene TRBV3-2) to TRBJ1-5; 9 bases line up with TRBD1. Per germline, CDR1 LGHDT and CDR2 YNNKEL (reference sequence). The V segment lost 1 base and the J segment 0 bases; nucleotides outside the gene matches: 4. The CDR3 has 17 amino acids. This CDR3 is CASSQARDRDSNQPQHF. CDR3 nucleotides: TGTGCCAGCAGCCAAGCCCGGGACAGGGATAGCAATCAGCCCCAGCATTTT.